Following are 32 T cell receptor beta chains from one sample sequenced in a study of blood T cell repertoires in COVID-19. TCRdb's copy holds only in-frame clones and misses some; the assay was immunoSEQ multiplex PCR. This sample has about 140,000 clones, with around 89% found just once. Sample: peripheral blood. These receptors all come from a woman aged 60-75 years with active COVID-19.

The DNA of the CDR3 is TGTGCCAGCAGTGAATCACATTACAGGGGGCTGAATGAAAAACTGTTTTTT. This encodes CASSESHYRGLNEKLFF. The chain employs TRBV25-1 and TRBJ1-4, with 9 bases lining up with TRBD1. The V gene's germline CDR1 is MGHDK and CDR2 SYGVNS. The CDR3 is made up of 17 amino acids. V lost 1 base, J lost 5 bases, and 8 bases stayed unmatched.

This sequence joins TRBV30 and TRBJ1-4, with 7 bases matching TRBD1. Germline V gene data show CDR1 as GTSNPN and CDR2 as SVGIG (reference sequence). The CDR3 contains 15 residues. The V and J ends lost 2 bases and 5 bases, in that order; junction bases with no gene match: 8. DNA of the CDR3: TGTGCCTGGAGTCGCCGGACAGGACAGAATGAAAAACTGTTTTTT. It codes for CAWSRRTGQNEKLFF.

In DNA form, the CDR3 reads TGTGCCAGCAGCTTGAGAGGTAGCGGGCCTACAGATACGCAGTATTTT. Its protein product is CASSLRGSGPTDTQYF. The genes are TRBV6-6 and TRBJ2-3; 7 bases are a match to TRBD2. From germline, CDR1 is MNHNY and CDR2 SVGAGI (reference sequence). The CDR3 has 16 amino acids. The V and J ends lost 6 bases and 3 bases, in that order; junction bases with no gene match: 12.

The chain joins TRBV30 to TRBJ1-3, with 7 bases identical to TRBD1. The CDR3 length is 13 residues. V shed 3 bases and J 7 bases; nucleotides not matched to a gene: 6. In germline, CDR1 is GTSNPN, CDR2 SVGIG (reference sequence). The CDR3 DNA reads as TGTGCCTGGAGGAGACAGGGCGCTAACACCATATATTTT. It translates to CAWRRQGANTIYF.

This clone was picked up a small number of times. The chain is built from TRBV6-2 or TRBV6-3 and TRBJ1-3; 8 bases align to TRBD1. Trimming at V came to 4 bases and at J to 9 bases, leaving 5 bases not matched to a gene. The CDR3 extends over 13 amino acids. Germline V gene data show CDR1 as MNHEY and CDR2 as SVGEGT. The CDR3 here is CASSSRTGSTIYF. The DNA of the CDR3 is TGTGCCAGCAGTTCCCGGACAGGGAGCACCATATATTTT.

This chain links TRBV7-2 with TRBJ1-1; possible D gene TRBD1, 5 bases. The CDR3 runs 14 residues. CDR1 is SGHTA, CDR2 FQGNSA, per germline. The V gene lost 4 bases and the J gene lost 1 base, with 10 bases spanning the gap. CDR3 sequence: CASSWGGRNTEAFF. DNA of the CDR3: TGTGCCAGCAGCTGGGGGGGGAGGAACACTGAAGCTTTCTTT. Full variable domain (missing parts from reference TRBV7-2 and TRBJ1-1): GAGVSQSPSNKVTEKGKDVELRCDPISGHTALYWYRQSLGQGLEFLIYFQGNSAPDKSGLPSDRFSAERTGGSVSTLTIQRTQQEDSAVYLCASSWGGRNTEAFFGQGTRLTVV.

The chain combines TRBV7-3 with TRBJ2-3, with unresolved D. CDR1 SGHTA and CDR2 FQGTGA come from the germline V gene. The CDR3 runs 13 residues. The V end lost 2 bases, the J end lost 0 bases, and 3 bases lay between the germline ends. The CDR3 DNA is TGTGCCAGCAGCTTACTTAGCACAGATACGCAGTATTTT. Translation: CASSLLSTDTQYF.

The rearrangement links TRBV7-8 to TRBJ2-5; D is unclear. Germline lookup yields CDR1 SGHVS and CDR2 FQNEAQ. V dropped 3 bases and J dropped 2 bases, with 10 bases sitting between them. The CDR3 runs 14 residues. The DNA of the CDR3 is TGTGCCAGCAGCTTGGGCAGACAACAAGAGACCCAGTACTTC. Encoded protein: CASSLGRQQETQYF.

The chain is built from TRBV6-2 or TRBV6-3 and TRBJ1-1; 10 bases match TRBD1. Trimming removed 5 bases from V and 11 bases from J; junction bases left unmatched: 8. From germline, CDR1 is MNHEY and CDR2 SVGEGT. The CDR3 spans 13 residues. CDR3 in amino acids: CASSTWDRGAAFF. For the CDR3, the DNA is TGTGCCAGCAGTACGTGGGACAGGGGAGCCGCTTTCTTT.

The J gene is TRBJ2-7, the V gene TRBV3-1 (or the pseudogene TRBV3-2); the match to TRBD2 covers 10 bases. This CDR3 spans 15 amino acids. The germline CDR1 and CDR2 sequences are LGHDT and YNNKEL (reference sequence). With 4 bases clipped from V and 7 bases from J, the junction kept 10 bases outside the gene matches. CDR3 amino acids: CASSPNSILAGEQYF. CDR3 DNA: TGTGCCAGCAGCCCAAACTCAATACTAGCGGGAGAGCAGTACTTC.

The chain recombines TRBV18 with TRBJ1-1; D perhaps matches TRBD1 (6 bases). This CDR3 comprises 16 residues. Deletions cut 2 bases from V and 1 base from J, with 14 bases between. Germline CDR1 KGHSH, CDR2 LQKENI. The CDR3 sequence: CASSPRISQGNTEAFF. DNA of the CDR3: TGTGCCAGCTCACCAAGAATTTCACAGGGGAACACTGAAGCTTTCTTT.

The V call is TRBV2, the J call TRBJ1-6, with D possibly TRBD1 on 6 matching bases. Per germline, CDR1 SNHLY and CDR2 FYNNEI. Trimming took 4 bases from V and 13 from J, leaving 17 bases between them. CDR3 length: 14 residues. The CDR3 DNA reads as TGTGCCAGCAGTGCTTCGACAGGCTCTGTCCCCCTCCACTTT. Translating gives CASSASTGSVPLHF.

This clone was counted between two and nine times. This CDR3 is CASSQYLGQANYGYTF. The CDR3 nucleotides are TGTGCCAGCAGCCAATATCTGGGACAGGCCAACTATGGCTACACCTTC. This chain joins TRBV3-1 (or the pseudogene TRBV3-2) and TRBJ1-2; 8 nucleotides align to TRBD1. The CDR3 totals 16 residues. Unmatched junction bases numbered 7, after V lost 2 bases and J lost 2 bases. Germline V CDR1 and CDR2: LGHDT, YNNKEL (reference sequence).

The chain combines TRBV30 with TRBJ2-5, with 8 bases identical to TRBD1. V shed 8 bases and J 5 bases; nucleotides not matched to a gene: 7. The CDR3 has 12 residues. The germline gives CDR1 GTSNPN, CDR2 SVGIG (reference sequence). The CDR3 loop is CAMPRGLETQYF. Here the CDR3 DNA reads TGTGCCATGCCCAGGGGGCTGGAGACCCAGTACTTC.

The sample holds one count of this clone. The chain recombines TRBV4-1 with TRBJ2-7; the D gene is possibly TRBD2 (6 bases). The CDR3 has 16 residues. Germline lookup yields CDR1 MGHRA and CDR2 YSYEKL. V was cut by 0 bases and J by 2 bases, with 14 bases left in between. The CDR3 is CASSQDRLANTYEQYF. CDR3 DNA: TGCGCCAGCAGCCAAGACCGGCTAGCGAATACCTACGAGCAGTACTTC.

The chain carries TRBV2 and TRBJ2-7; no firm D call. CDR1 and CDR2 (germline): SNHLY, FYNNEI. The CDR3 sequence is 14 residues long. V gave up 5 bases and J gave up 6 bases, with 17 bases separating them. The CDR3 protein is CASSIIQVLPEQYF. The CDR3 DNA is TGTGCCAGCAGTATCATTCAGGTCCTCCCCGAGCAGTACTTC.

The rearrangement links TRBV3-1 (or the pseudogene TRBV3-2) to TRBJ2-1; 14 nucleotides match TRBD2. The junction had 4 bases not matched to a gene; V was cut back by 6 bases and J by 9 bases. Germline V CDR1 and CDR2: LGHDT, YNNKEL (reference sequence). The CDR3 has 14 amino acids. This CDR3 reads CASRPGLAGAEQFF. The CDR3 DNA reads as TGTGCCAGCAGGCCGGGACTAGCGGGAGCTGAGCAGTTCTTC.

The chain joins TRBV7-9 to TRBJ2-7; D possibly corresponds to TRBD1 (6 bases). Trimming removed 5 bases from V and 3 bases from J, with 14 bases in between. CDR3 length equals 14 residues. Germline V gene sequence: CDR1 SEHNR, CDR2 FQNEAQ (reference sequence). The CDR3 spells CASSPRAGDYEQYF. The CDR3, as DNA: TGTGCCAGCAGCCCCAGGGCAGGGGACTACGAGCAGTACTTC. The full variable domain, its missing parts supplied by reference TRBV7-9 and TRBJ2-7, is DTGVSQNPRHKITKRGQNVTFRCDPISEHNRLYWYRQTLGQGPEFLTYFQNEAQLEKSRLLSDRFSAERPKGSFSTLEIQRTEQGDSAMYLCASSPRAGDYEQYFGPGTRLTVT.

The J gene is TRBJ2-3, the V gene TRBV5-1; no clear D. Germline-derived CDR1 and CDR2 are SGHRS and YFSETQ. The CDR3 contains 14 residues. The V end was cut by 0 bases, the J end by 4 bases, with 9 bases between. The CDR3 loop is CASSLVVAADTQYF. DNA of the CDR3: TGCGCCAGCAGCTTGGTGGTAGCTGCAGATACGCAGTATTTT.

This clone has a single count. CDR3 bases: TGTGCCAGCAGTTTTACTGGGACTTCCTACAATGAGCAGTTCTTC. This gives the protein CASSFTGTSYNEQFF. The chain employs TRBV6-5 and TRBJ2-1; weak D call: TRBD2 (6 bases). Germline CDR1 is MNHEY and CDR2 is SVGAGI. With 4 bases removed from V and 1 base from J, the gap between germline ends came to 11 bases. The CDR3 has 15 amino acids.

The chain is built from TRBV28 and TRBJ1-5; TRBD1 matches 7 bases. Germline lookup yields CDR1 MDHEN and CDR2 SYDVKM. This CDR3 region has 12 residues. After removal of 7 bases from V and 15 bases from J, the junction contained 12 bases not matched to a gene. CDR3 nucleotides: TGTGCCAGCATTAAACAGGGGTCTCGTAGGCATTTT. Translating it yields CASIKQGSRRHF.

The chain links TRBV4-3 to TRBJ2-7; 12 positions agree with TRBD2. J gave up 7 bases and V 6 bases, and 4 bases lay outside the gene matches. The CDR3 has 13 residues. Germline V gene data show CDR1 as LGHNA and CDR2 as YSLEER. CDR3 protein: CASSPGLAGEQYF. The CDR3 DNA reads TGCGCCAGCAGTCCTGGACTAGCGGGGGAGCAGTACTTC.

This clone came up once. The V gene is TRBV4-1, the J gene TRBJ2-1; 9 bases are a match to TRBD2. The V and J ends lost 3 bases and 8 bases, in that order; junction bases with no gene match: 5. The CDR3 consists of 14 residues. Germline CDR1 MGHRA, CDR2 YSYEKL. The CDR3 DNA follows: TGCGCCAGCAGCCAGCGGGAGGGCCGGGATGAGCAGTTCTTC. This translates into CASSQREGRDEQFF.

The chain recombines TRBV7-8 with TRBJ1-5, with D possibly matching TRBD1 (6 bases). V was pared by 6 bases and J by 2 bases, with 11 bases between. The germline CDR1 and CDR2 sequences are SGHVS and FQNEAQ. This CDR3 is built from 14 residues. The DNA of the CDR3 is TGTGCCAGCAGTTTGGGGGCTCGCAATCAGCCCCAGCATTTT. As protein: CASSLGARNQPQHF.

The chain links TRBV6-2 or TRBV6-3 to TRBJ1-2; D gene uncertain. The CDR3 contains 15 residues. V lost 4 bases, J lost 0 bases, and 12 bases lay in between. From germline, CDR1 is MNHEY and CDR2 SVGEGT. The CDR3 here is CASSWRASTNYGYTF. The CDR3 DNA reads as TGTGCCAGCAGTTGGCGGGCTAGTACTAACTATGGCTACACCTTC.

The V and J genes are TRBV7-9 and TRBJ2-1; D is unresolved. CDR3 size: 13 residues. The V end lost 5 bases, the J end lost 6 bases, and 11 bases lay between the germline ends. Germline-derived CDR1 and CDR2 are SEHNR and FQNEAQ (reference sequence). The CDR3 here is CASSPPTGNEQFF. CDR3 nucleotide sequence: TGTGCCAGCAGCCCGCCGACGGGCAATGAGCAGTTCTTC.

DNA of the CDR3: TGTGCCAGCAGCTGGACAGGCCCAGCGAACTATGGCTACACCTTC. Protein product: CASSWTGPANYGYTF. This rearrangement joins TRBV7-2 to TRBJ1-2, with 7 bases identical to TRBD1. Trimming at V came to 4 bases and at J to 2 bases, leaving 7 bases not matched to a gene. Germline values: CDR1 SGHTA, CDR2 FQGNSA. CDR3 size: 15 residues. The full variable domain, with the rest looked up from reference TRBV7-2 and TRBJ1-2, is GAGVSQSPSNKVTEKGKDVELRCDPISGHTALYWYRQSLGQGLEFLIYFQGNSAPDKSGLPSDRFSAERTGGSVSTLTIQRTQQEDSAVYLCASSWTGPANYGYTFGSGTRLTVV.

The gene calls are TRBV9 and TRBJ2-2; 7 positions match TRBD1. This CDR3 has 18 residues. Per the germline V gene, CDR1 is SGDLS and CDR2 is YYNGEE. The V and J ends lost 3 bases and 5 bases, in that order; junction bases with no gene match: 16. The chain's CDR3 is CASSAERDSLRVTGELFF. CDR3 sequence (DNA): TGTGCCAGCAGCGCCGAACGGGACAGTTTAAGAGTTACCGGGGAGCTGTTTTTT. Full variable domain (rest looked up from reference TRBV9 and TRBJ2-2): DSGVTQTPKHLITATGQRVTLRCSPRSGDLSVYWYQQSLDQGLQFLIQYYNGEERAKGNILERFSAQQFPDLHSELNLSSLELGDSALYFCASSAERDSLRVTGELFFGEGSRLTVL.

The chain combines TRBV3-1 (or the pseudogene TRBV3-2) with TRBJ2-5; TRBD2 matches 8 bases. With 0 bases clipped from V and 5 bases from J, the junction kept 5 bases outside the gene matches. The CDR3 length is 15 residues. CDR1 is LGHDT and CDR2 is YNNKEL in the germline V gene (reference sequence). CDR3 nucleotides: TGTGCCAGCAGCCAAGATCCTACTAGCGGTGAGACCCAGTACTTC. Translated, it gives CASSQDPTSGETQYF.

The chain combines TRBV10-1 with TRBJ2-3; 10 bases are shared with TRBD2. Germline values: CDR1 WNHNN, CDR2 SYGVQD (reference sequence). The CDR3 extends over 17 amino acids. Trimming cost V 0 bases and J 2 bases; bases outside gene matches: 5. This CDR3 is CASSESGAGGPTDTQYF. CDR3 DNA sequence: TGCGCCAGCAGTGAGTCGGGAGCGGGAGGGCCCACAGATACGCAGTATTTT.

The chain has TRBV28 and TRBJ2-7, with 12 nucleotides matching TRBD2. Per germline, CDR1 MDHEN and CDR2 SYDVKM. This CDR3 has 17 residues. The V segment lost 4 bases and the J segment 3 bases; nucleotides outside the gene matches: 10. The CDR3 protein is CASSSSTSGSSLYEQYF. The CDR3 DNA reads as TGTGCCAGCAGTTCGTCGACTAGCGGGAGCTCCCTCTACGAGCAGTACTTC.

The chain is built from TRBV5-6 and TRBJ1-2; D unresolved. This CDR3 spans 11 amino acids. Germline CDR1 is SGHDT and CDR2 is YYEEEE. Trimming shortened V by 2 bases and J by 8 bases, and 7 bases separated the two germline ends. The CDR3, as DNA: TGTGCCAGCAGCTTCCAGAAGGGCTACACCTTC. Translated, it gives CASSFQKGYTF.